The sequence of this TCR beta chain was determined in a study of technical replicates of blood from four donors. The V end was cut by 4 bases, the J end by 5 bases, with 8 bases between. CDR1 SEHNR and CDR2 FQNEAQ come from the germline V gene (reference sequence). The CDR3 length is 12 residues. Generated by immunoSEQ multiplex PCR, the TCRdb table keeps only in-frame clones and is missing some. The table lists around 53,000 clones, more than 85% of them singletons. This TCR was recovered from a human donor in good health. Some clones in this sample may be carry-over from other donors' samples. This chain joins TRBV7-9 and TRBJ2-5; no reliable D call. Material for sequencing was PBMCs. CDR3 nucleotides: TGTGCCAGCAGCTCCAAGAGGGAGACCCAGTACTTC. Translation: CASSSKRETQYF.